The clone carrying this T cell receptor beta chain was counted a single time. The antigen is unknown. With 5 bases clipped from V and 6 bases from J, the junction kept 3 bases outside the gene matches. CDR3 size: 12 residues. CDR1 is SGHRS and CDR2 is YFSETQ in the germline V gene. The source of the sample is a study of siplizumab effects on memory and regulatory T cells. Study results and limitations: Treg-derived clones made up an average of 68.8% of mappable alloreactive CD4+ clones with siplizumab and under 35% in controls.

Assay: immunoSEQ multiplex PCR; the TCRdb copy retains only in-frame clones and omits some. Among tens of thousands of clones listed, approximately 95% were seen once. Material for sequencing was CD8+ T cells sorted from blood. This chain connects TRBV5-1 to TRBJ2-7; the match to TRBD2 covers 9 bases. The source is a human donor in good health. CDR3: CASSPGLAEQYF. In nucleotides, the CDR3 is TGCGCCAGCAGTCCGGGACTAGCCGAGCAGTACTTC.